The entry that follows covers one T cell receptor (beta chain) sequence. Some clones are missing from TCRdb's copy, which holds only in-frame ones; the method was immunoSEQ multiplex PCR. The sample contains some 80,000 clones, around four fifths of which appear only once. Germline V lookup: CDR1 MNHEY, CDR2 SVGAGI. V was pared by 2 bases and J by 7 bases, with 10 bases between. The CDR3 length is 13 residues. This specimen belongs to a study of T cell clones after liver transplantation. Source: CD4+ T cells from blood, taken about 46 months after liver transplant. The receptor was derived from a human patient who received a liver transplant. Some T cells could come from the graft donor. This sequence joins TRBV6-5 and TRBJ2-3; D call uncertain. The CDR3, as DNA: TGTGCCAGCAGTTACGTAGGACGCCATACGCAGTATTTT. This encodes CASSYVGRHTQYF.